This is a list of T cell receptor beta chains from one sample in a study of CD8 T cells in Susac syndrome. TCRdb used MiXCR to reprocess the immunoSEQ multiplex PCR reads, holding one entry per CDR3 protein. The table lists some 170,000 distinct CDR3 sequences, just under 95% of them singletons. The specimen sequenced was CD4+ T cells from PBMCs. These receptors were taken from a human donor with Susac syndrome. CDR3s include the opening cysteine and the closing phenylalanine or tryptophan. The D gene is left open where the match is weak. Some rows have no size entry. The others give once, few or many, or a class for an expanded clone.

clone size	D gene	V gene	J gene	CDR3 DNA	CDR3 protein
NA	NA	TRBV5-6	TRBJ2-3	TGTGCCAGCAGCTGGGACCTCACAGATACGCAGTATTTT	CASSWDLTDTQYF
NA	TRBD1	TRBV3-1	TRBJ1-1	TGTGCCAGCAGCCTCGGGACAGGGACCGACACTGAAGCTTTCTTT	CASSLGTGTDTEAFF
NA	TRBD2	TRBV5-6	TRBJ2-7	TGTGCCAGCAGCCTCAGCGGGGGGTACACCTACGAGCAGTACTTC	CASSLSGGYTYEQYF
NA	NA	TRBV20-1	TRBJ2-3	TGCAGTGTCCCAGGCTCCACAGATACGCAGTATTTT	CSVPGSTDTQYF
NA	NA	TRBV7-2	TRBJ2-5	TGTGCCAGCAGCTTAGACAGGAAGGTTGGAGAGACCCAGTACTTC	CASSLDRKVGETQYF
once	NA	TRBV19	TRBJ2-7	TGTGCCAGTAGTACTCGGGTGGCGGACTACGAGCAGTACTTC	CASSTRVADYEQYF
NA	NA	TRBV12-3/TRBV12-4	TRBJ2-7	TGTGCCAGCACCCTCGGACTCGAACGGGGGGAGCAGTACTTC	CASTLGLERGEQYF
NA	NA	TRBV7-9	TRBJ1-1	TGTGCCAGCAGCTTACTCTACGGCAGGCGCACTGAAGCTTTCTTT	CASSLLYGRRTEAFF
NA	TRBD1	TRBV30	TRBJ2-6	TGTGCCTGGAGTGTAGCAAAATTCCCCCGGACAGGCCGACCCTCTGGGGCCAACGTCCTGACTTTC	CAWSVAKFPRTGRPSGANVLTF
NA	TRBD2	TRBV20-1	TRBJ2-1	TGCAGTGCTAGAGTTTGGACTAGCGGGAGGATGTACCATGAGCAGTTCTTC	CSARVWTSGRMYHEQFF
NA	NA	TRBV7-9	TRBJ1-2	TGTGCCAGCGAGGGGGGGGCCCTATCAAGCTACACCTTC	CASEGGALSSYTF
NA	NA	TRBV12-3/TRBV12-4	TRBJ2-3	TGTGCCAGCAGTTTTCAGCACACAGATACGCAGTATTTT	CASSFQHTDTQYF
NA	TRBD1	TRBV25-1	TRBJ1-6	TGTGCCAGCAGCGACCCACAGGGGGCGAATAATTCACCCCTCCACTTT	CASSDPQGANNSPLHF
NA	NA	TRBV20-1	TRBJ1-1	TGCAGTGCTAGAGACACGGTGAACACTGAAGCTTTCTTT	CSARDTVNTEAFF
NA	NA	TRBV20-1	TRBJ2-1	TGCAGTGCTAGAGATCCTTCGCGCATGTACAATGAGCAGTTCTTC	CSARDPSRMYNEQFF
NA	NA	TRBV20-1	TRBJ1-5	TGCAGTGCTAGCGCTCTCAGGGAGGCCCTACATCAGCCCCAGCATTTT	CSASALREALHQPQHF
NA	NA	TRBV4-2	TRBJ2-7	TGTGCCAGCAGCCCCAAACAGGACACACGCTCCTACGAGCAGTACTTC	CASSPKQDTRSYEQYF
NA	NA	TRBV7-9	TRBJ1-1	TGTGCCAGCAGCTTAGTAATGACCTACACTGAAGCTTTCTTT	CASSLVMTYTEAFF
NA	TRBD2	TRBV6-2/TRBV6-3	TRBJ2-1	TGTGCCAGCAGTTACGGGCGCGGGAGGGATTACAATGAGCAGTTCTTC	CASSYGRGRDYNEQFF
once	TRBD1	TRBV5-4	TRBJ2-1	TGTGCCAGCAGCTACCAGGACAGGGGGAAGCGCAATGAGCAGTTCTTC	CASSYQDRGKRNEQFF
once	NA	TRBV5-6	TRBJ2-3	TGTGCCAGCAGCTTGGATAACAGGTGGGACACAGATACGCAGTATTTT	CASSLDNRWDTDTQYF
NA	NA	TRBV27	TRBJ1-1	TGTGCCAGCAGTTTTGGGACATCCGCTGAAGCTTTCTTT	CASSFGTSAEAFF
NA	TRBD2	TRBV5-4	TRBJ2-5	TGTGCCAGCAGCTCCGGGAGGCAGGGAGAGACCCAGTACTTC	CASSSGRQGETQYF
NA	TRBD1	TRBV6-5	TRBJ2-1	TGTGCCAGCAGTTTAACAGGGGGCCTACACAATGAGCAGTTCTTC	CASSLTGGLHNEQFF
NA	TRBD1	TRBV6-1	TRBJ1-5	TGTGCCAGCAAAAGCCGGACAGGCCGCAATCAGCCCCAGCATTTT	CASKSRTGRNQPQHF
NA	NA	TRBV9	TRBJ1-3	TGTGCCAGCAGCGTAGTTCCTGATGGGAAAGTTTACTCTGGAAACACCATATATTTT	CASSVVPDGKVYSGNTIYF
NA	NA	TRBV10-3	TRBJ1-6	TGTGCCATCAGTGAGGGAAGCTCCTATAATTCACCCCTCCACTTT	CAISEGSSYNSPLHF
NA	NA	TRBV7-9	TRBJ2-6	TGTGCCAGCAGCTTCTCTCAGTACTCTGGGGCCAACGTCCTGACTTTC	CASSFSQYSGANVLTF
NA	NA	TRBV10-3	TRBJ2-3	TGTGCCATCAGTGAGGGCACGGGAAGCACAGATACGCAGTATTTT	CAISEGTGSTDTQYF
NA	TRBD2	TRBV19	TRBJ2-1	TGTGCCAGTAGGGGCCGGACTAGCGGGAGGGGATCCTACAATGAGCAGTTCTTC	CASRGRTSGRGSYNEQFF
NA	TRBD2	TRBV12-3/TRBV12-4	TRBJ2-5	TGTGCCAGCAGTACCGGACTAGCGGGAGCAGAGACCCAGTACTTC	CASSTGLAGAETQYF
NA	NA	TRBV12-3/TRBV12-4	TRBJ1-1	TGTGCCAGCAGCTACTCTGAGGGGGGAGCTTTCTTT	CASSYSEGGAFF
NA	TRBD2	TRBV7-2	TRBJ2-5	TGTGCCAGCAGCTTCTCTAGCGGGGGGGCTGGGGAGACCCAGTACTTC	CASSFSSGGAGETQYF
NA	NA	TRBV2	TRBJ2-3	TGTGCCAGCACCACTCAGAAAGCGCCTAGCACAGATACGCAGTATTTT	CASTTQKAPSTDTQYF
NA	NA	TRBV11-2	TRBJ2-3	TGTGCCAGCAGCTCGATCCGCAAGGGAGACACAGATACGCAGTATTTT	CASSSIRKGDTDTQYF
NA	NA	TRBV15	TRBJ1-2	TGTGCCACCAGCAGAGGAAGGGGCGGCTACACCTTC	CATSRGRGGYTF
NA	TRBD1	TRBV4-2	TRBJ2-1	TGTGCCAGCAGCCAAGCGGGGACAGGGTGGAATGAGCAGTTCTTC	CASSQAGTGWNEQFF
NA	NA	TRBV18	TRBJ2-7	TGTGCCAGCTCATTCTCCCCGGACTACGAGCAGTACTTC	CASSFSPDYEQYF
few	TRBD1	TRBV6-1	TRBJ2-7	TGTGCCAGCAGGCGACAGGGCGGATCCTACGAGCAGTACTTC	CASRRQGGSYEQYF
NA	NA	TRBV4-2	TRBJ1-5	TGTGCCAGCAGCCAGGCGGCCGGAGAAAGCCAGCCCCAGCATTTT	CASSQAAGESQPQHF
NA	TRBD2	TRBV14	TRBJ2-1	TGTGCCAGCAGCCGACGACTAGCGGGAGGGGTCCTGAATGAGCAGTTCTTC	CASSRRLAGGVLNEQFF
NA	NA	TRBV5-6	TRBJ1-5	TGTGCCAGCAGCTTGTACGCAGGGCGTAGCAATCAGCCCCAGCATTTT	CASSLYAGRSNQPQHF
NA	NA	TRBV15	TRBJ2-7	TGTGCCACCAGCAGAGATAAGGTGAGCTCCTACGAGCAGTACTTC	CATSRDKVSSYEQYF